This TCR beta chain was sequenced in a study of regulatory T cells in long-lasting Graves disease. Whole-study findings and limits: Study was limited to peripheral blood, excluding thyroid tissue.

CDR3-region Arm-PCR and iRepertoire HTBI primers produced the TCR beta libraries. Original analysis: Samples jointly harbored roughly 60 TRBV and 15 or so TRBJ segments. TCRdb passed the multiplex PCR reads through MiXCR, listing each CDR3 protein once. It is TCRdb's table, rather than the study itself, that gives the V and J calls and clone size. The table records 300,000 to 350,000 distinct CDR3 sequences, roughly a fifth of them present only once. There are many counts of this clonotype. Its antigen remains unknown. Time point defined: persistent/refractory GD, antithyroid drugs over 5 years with positive TRAb. TCR sequences were obtained from RNA taken from PBMCs. The patients were drawn from one endocrinology department in Xi'an, China. Per the germline V gene, CDR1 is MNHEY and CDR2 is SVGEGT. This CDR3 is 17 amino acids long. V lost 1 base to trimming and J lost 3 bases; unmatched junction nucleotides: 11.

The receptor was isolated from a female donor with Graves disease. Sample: peripheral blood mononuclear cells (PBMCs), taken when the disease was refractory, from a patient treated with antithyroid drugs. The chain combines TRBV6-2 or TRBV6-3 with TRBJ1-2, with TRBD1 matching over 7 bases. CDR3 loop: CASSYFRQGPRDYGYTF. The CDR3 bases are TGTGCCAGCAGTTACTTCCGACAGGGCCCCAGAGACTATGGCTACACCTTC.